This record looks at one T cell receptor (beta chain) sequence and its context. Its matching antigen is unknown. CDR1 and CDR2 from the germline V gene are LNHDA and SQIVND (reference sequence). The CDR3 has 15 amino acids. Someone took an approximately 2.6 ml blood sample from each of the donors. Each of TCRalpha and TCRbeta cDNA went through two nested PCRs, lasting approximately 16 and 9 cycles. TCRdb reprocessed the 5' RACE reads and keeps a single row for each CDR3 protein, giving no DNA. This specimen shows about 160,000 distinct CDR3 sequences; the ten leading clones hold 2.8%. This sample is drawn from a study of monozygotic twins with inflammatory bowel disease. Broader study findings: Lower sharing of clonotypes with other individuals was seen in IBD patients than in healthy twins. This was most marked in patients showing signs of disease activity.

Sequenced: blood. The chain joins TRBV19 to TRBJ2-1; the D gene TCRdb calls, TRBD1, cannot be checked with no DNA. The TCR comes from a human donor with ulcerative colitis or Crohn's disease, or a healthy co-twin of an affected twin (not recorded which). This CDR3 is CASSISQGTYNEQFF.